The clone carrying this TCR beta chain was seen a handful of times. These data belong to a study of human T cells and chemical hapten exposure. Study-wide context: Scalp application of diphenylcyclopropenone was performed weekly in patients across the entire roughly 25-week study.

As for time point: pre-sensitization, week 0. Treatment noted: therapeutic diphenylcyclopropenone sensitization with weekly scalp DPC. Germline CDR1 is KGHSH and CDR2 is LQKENI. V was shortened by 2 bases and J by 8 bases, with 18 bases between the two germline ends. CDR3 length equals 16 residues. TCRdb reprocessed the RACE reads with MiXCR, giving one entry per CDR3 protein. Of over 70,000 distinct CDR3 sequences in the sample, 14% were seen once. The sample in question was whole blood, obtained in connection with sensitization to the hapten diphenylcyclopropenone (DPC). V is TRBV18 and J is TRBJ1-4; D uncertain. The clonotype comes from a woman between 50 and 59 years old with alopecia areata. Some clones in this sample may be carry-over from other donors' samples. CDR3 sequence reads: CASSPINTQAGEKLFF. CDR3 coding DNA: TGTGCCAGCTCACCAATAAACACGCAGGCCGGGGAAAAACTGTTTTTT.